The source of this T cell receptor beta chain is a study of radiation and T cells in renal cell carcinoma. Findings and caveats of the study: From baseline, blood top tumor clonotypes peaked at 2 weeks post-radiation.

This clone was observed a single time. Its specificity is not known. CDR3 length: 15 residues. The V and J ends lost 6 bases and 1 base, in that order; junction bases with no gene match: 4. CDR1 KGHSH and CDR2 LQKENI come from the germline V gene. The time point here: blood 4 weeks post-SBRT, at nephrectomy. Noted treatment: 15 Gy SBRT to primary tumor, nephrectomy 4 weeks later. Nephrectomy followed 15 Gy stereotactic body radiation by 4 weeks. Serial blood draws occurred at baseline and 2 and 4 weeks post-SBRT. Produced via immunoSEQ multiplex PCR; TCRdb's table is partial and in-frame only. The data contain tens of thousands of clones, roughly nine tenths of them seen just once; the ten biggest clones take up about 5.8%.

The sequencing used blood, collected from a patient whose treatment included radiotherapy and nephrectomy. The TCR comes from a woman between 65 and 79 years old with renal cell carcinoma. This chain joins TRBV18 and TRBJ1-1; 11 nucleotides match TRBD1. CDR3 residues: CASSGQGGENTEAFF. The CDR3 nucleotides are TGTGCCAGCTCGGGACAGGGGGGCGAGAACACTGAAGCTTTCTTT.